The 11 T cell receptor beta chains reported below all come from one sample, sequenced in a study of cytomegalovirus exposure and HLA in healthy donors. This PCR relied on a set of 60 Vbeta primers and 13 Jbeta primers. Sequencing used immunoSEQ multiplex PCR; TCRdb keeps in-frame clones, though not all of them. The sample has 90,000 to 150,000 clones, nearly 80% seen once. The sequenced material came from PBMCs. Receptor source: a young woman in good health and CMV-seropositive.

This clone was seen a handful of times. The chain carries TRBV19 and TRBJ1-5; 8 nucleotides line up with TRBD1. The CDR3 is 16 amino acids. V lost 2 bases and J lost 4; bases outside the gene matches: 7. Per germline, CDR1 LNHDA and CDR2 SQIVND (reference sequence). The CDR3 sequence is CASSIPTGVGNQPQHF. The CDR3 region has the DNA TGTGCCAGTAGTATACCGACAGGGGTAGGTAATCAGCCCCAGCATTTT.

CDR3 in amino acids: CASSQDAGYTF. As DNA, the CDR3 is TGCGCCAGCAGCCAAGATGCGGGTTACACCTTC. V is TRBV4-1 and J is TRBJ1-2; no firm D call. CDR1 is MGHRA, CDR2 YSYEKL, per germline. The CDR3 has 11 amino acids. The ends were cut back, 0 bases at V and 11 bases at J, with 7 bases in the middle.

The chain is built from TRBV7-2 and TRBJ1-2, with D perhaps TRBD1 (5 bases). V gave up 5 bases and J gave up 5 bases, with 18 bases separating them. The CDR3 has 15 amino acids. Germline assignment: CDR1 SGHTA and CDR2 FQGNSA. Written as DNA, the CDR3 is TGTGCCAGCAGCCCGTTAGGCAGGGTGGTATATGGCTACACCTTC. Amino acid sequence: CASSPLGRVVYGYTF. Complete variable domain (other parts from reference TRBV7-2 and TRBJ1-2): GAGVSQSPSNKVTEKGKDVELRCDPISGHTALYWYRQSLGQGLEFLIYFQGNSAPDKSGLPSDRFSAERTGGSVSTLTIQRTQQEDSAVYLCASSPLGRVVYGYTFGSGTRLTVV.

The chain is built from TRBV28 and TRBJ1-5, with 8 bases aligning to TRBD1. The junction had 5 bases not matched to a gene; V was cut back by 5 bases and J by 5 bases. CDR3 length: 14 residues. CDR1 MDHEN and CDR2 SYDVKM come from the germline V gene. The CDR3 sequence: CASSLSGGHQPQHF. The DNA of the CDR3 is TGTGCCAGCAGTCTCTCAGGGGGCCATCAGCCCCAGCATTTT.

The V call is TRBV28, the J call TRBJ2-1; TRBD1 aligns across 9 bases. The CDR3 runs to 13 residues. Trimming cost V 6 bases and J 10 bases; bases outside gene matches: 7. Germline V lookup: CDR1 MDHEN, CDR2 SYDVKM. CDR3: CASRQGQGFEQFF. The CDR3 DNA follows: TGTGCCAGCAGGCAGGGACAGGGTTTCGAGCAGTTCTTC.

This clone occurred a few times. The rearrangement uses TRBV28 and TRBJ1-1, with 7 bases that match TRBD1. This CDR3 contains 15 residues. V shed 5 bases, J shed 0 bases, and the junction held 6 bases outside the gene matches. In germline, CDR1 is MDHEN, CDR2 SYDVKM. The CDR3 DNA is TGTGCCAGCAGTCGGTCGGGACAGATGAACACTGAAGCTTTCTTT. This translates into CASSRSGQMNTEAFF.

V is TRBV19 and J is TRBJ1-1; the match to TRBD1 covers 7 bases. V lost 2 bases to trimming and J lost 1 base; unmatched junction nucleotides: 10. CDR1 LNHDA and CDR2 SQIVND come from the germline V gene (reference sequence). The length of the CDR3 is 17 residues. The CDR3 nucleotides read TGTGCCAGTAGTATAATTTTAGGGGGACAGCAGAACACTGAAGCTTTCTTT. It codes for CASSIILGGQQNTEAFF.

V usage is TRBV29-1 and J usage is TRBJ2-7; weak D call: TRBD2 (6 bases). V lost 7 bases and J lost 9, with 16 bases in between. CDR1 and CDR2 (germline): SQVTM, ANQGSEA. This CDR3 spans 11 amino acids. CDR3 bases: TGCAGCGAACCGGAGGGGAGAGTGCAGTACTTC. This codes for CSEPEGRVQYF.

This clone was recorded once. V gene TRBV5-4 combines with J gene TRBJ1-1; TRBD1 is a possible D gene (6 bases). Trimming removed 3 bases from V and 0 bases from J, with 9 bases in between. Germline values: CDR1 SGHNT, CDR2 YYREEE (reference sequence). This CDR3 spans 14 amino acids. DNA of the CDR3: TGTGCCAGCAGCTGGGCAGGGGTGAACACTGAAGCTTTCTTT. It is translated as CASSWAGVNTEAFF.

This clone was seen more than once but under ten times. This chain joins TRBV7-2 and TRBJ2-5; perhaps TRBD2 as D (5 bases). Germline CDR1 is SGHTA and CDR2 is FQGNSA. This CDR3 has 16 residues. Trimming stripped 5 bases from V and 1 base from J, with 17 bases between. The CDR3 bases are TGTGCCAGCAGCCCTCGGGGTGGCGGCCCCCAAGAGACCCAGTACTTC. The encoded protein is CASSPRGGGPQETQYF.

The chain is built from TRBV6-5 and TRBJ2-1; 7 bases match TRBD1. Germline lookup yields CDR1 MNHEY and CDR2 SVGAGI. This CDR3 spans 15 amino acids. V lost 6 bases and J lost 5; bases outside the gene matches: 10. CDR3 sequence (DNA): TGTGCCAGCAGCTGGACCGGGACAGCACACAATGAGCAGTTCTTC. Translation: CASSWTGTAHNEQFF.